Following are 30 T cell receptor beta chains from one sample sequenced in a study of T cell therapy after organ transplantation. These receptors are not linked to any known antigen. Assay used: immunoSEQ multiplex PCR; TCRdb lists only in-frame clones, some missing. Of about 50,000 clones in the sample, about 95% were seen once. This specimen was CD8+ T cells from blood, taken before autologous CMV-specific T cell therapy. These receptor sequences come from a human patient who had received a solid organ transplant and had CMV disease.

The chain recombines TRBV5-6 with TRBJ1-2; D possibly corresponds to TRBD1 (5 bases). V was clipped by 0 bases and J by 5 bases, with 17 bases between them. In germline, CDR1 is SGHDT, CDR2 YYEEEE. CDR3 length equals 16 residues. The CDR3 spells CASSLVVRGRRYGYTF. DNA for the CDR3: TGTGCCAGCAGCTTGGTGGTACGGGGCCGGAGGTATGGCTACACCTTC.

The chain combines TRBV7-6 with TRBJ2-7, with TRBD1 matching 7 bases. J gave up 4 bases and V 3 bases, and 6 bases lay outside the gene matches. This CDR3 is 14 amino acids long. In germline, CDR1 is SGHVS, CDR2 FNYEAQ. In nucleotides, the CDR3 is TGTGCCAGCAGCTTGACAGGGTTTTTATACGAGCAGTACTTC. Translation gives CASSLTGFLYEQYF. The full variable domain, completed using reference TRBV7-6 and TRBJ2-7, is GAGVSQSPRYKVTKRGQDVALRCDPISGHVSLYWYRQALGQGPEFLTYFNYEAQQDKSGLPNDRFSAERPEGSISTLTIQRTEQRDSAMYRCASSLTGFLYEQYFGPGTRLTVT.

The chain uses TRBV10-2 and TRBJ2-7; 11 bases align to TRBD2. The CDR3 is 11 residues long. V was pared by 7 bases and J by 11 bases, with 4 bases of the junction left unmatched. From germline, CDR1 is WSHSY and CDR2 SAAADI. CDR3 residues: CASTEGLAEYF. The CDR3 DNA sequence: TGCGCCAGCACCGAGGGACTAGCGGAGTACTTC.

V is TRBV9 and J is TRBJ2-1, with 7 bases identical to TRBD1. With V trimmed by 0 bases and J by 4 bases, 4 bases remained unmatched. The length of the CDR3 is 15 residues. CDR1 and CDR2 from the germline V gene are SGDLS and YYNGEE. The CDR3 sequence is CASSVVGGAYNEQFF. CDR3 coding DNA: TGTGCCAGCAGCGTAGTAGGGGGCGCGTACAATGAGCAGTTCTTC.

The chain is built from TRBV27 and TRBJ2-7, with D possibly being TRBD1 (6 bases). This CDR3 spans 17 amino acids. Per the germline V gene, CDR1 is MNHEY and CDR2 is SMNVEV (reference sequence). V dropped 0 bases and J dropped 4 bases, with 19 bases sitting between them. The CDR3 DNA reads as TGTGCCAGCAGTTTATCACCTGGTACAGGGAAGGGATACGAGCAGTACTTC. Its protein is CASSLSPGTGKGYEQYF.

The CDR3 bases are TGTGCCAGCGGCCCGCAGCCCCAGCATTTT. It translates to CASGPQPQHF. The V call is TRBV6-6, the J call TRBJ1-5, with D unclear. Germline V lookup: CDR1 MNHNY, CDR2 SVGAGI (reference sequence). There are 10 residues in the CDR3. V lost 8 bases to trimming and J lost 7 bases, with 6 bases between them.

This chain uses TRBV6-1 with TRBJ1-4; 12 nucleotides align to TRBD1. Germline V lookup: CDR1 MNHNS, CDR2 SASEGT. The CDR3 covers 16 residues. The ends lost 2 bases at V and 8 bases at J; junction bases unmatched: 6. This CDR3 reads CASSEKPGTGGEKLFF. The CDR3 region has the DNA TGTGCCAGCAGTGAAAAGCCCGGGACAGGGGGCGAAAAACTGTTTTTT.

V and J are TRBV5-1 and TRBJ2-2, with 8 bases identical to TRBD2. The germline V gene has CDR1 SGHRS and CDR2 YFSETQ. The CDR3 covers 13 residues. Trimming cost V 2 bases and J 6 bases; bases outside gene matches: 0. The CDR3 DNA reads TGCGCCAGCAGCTTCGGGGGGGCCGGGGAGCTGTTTTTT. Amino acids: CASSFGGAGELFF. The variable domain in full, completed from reference TRBV5-1 and TRBJ2-2, reads KAGVTQTPRYLIKTRGQQVTLSCSPISGHRSVSWYQQTPGQGLQFLFEYFSETQRNKGNFPGRFSGRQFSNSRSEMNVSTLELGDSALYLCASSFGGAGELFFGEGSRLTVL.

The chain is built from TRBV20-1 and TRBJ1-2; unclear D gene. CDR3 length: 10 amino acids. V was pared by 0 bases and J by 4 bases, with 0 bases between. Germline lookup yields CDR1 DFQATT and CDR2 SNEGSKA (reference sequence). The CDR3 region is CSARDYGYTF. In DNA, the CDR3 is TGCAGTGCTAGAGACTATGGCTACACCTTC.

The rearrangement links TRBV7-9 to TRBJ2-6, with 10 bases lining up with TRBD1. This CDR3 spans 17 amino acids. The V gene's germline CDR1 is SEHNR and CDR2 FQNEAQ (reference sequence). Trimming at V came to 5 bases and at J to 0 bases, leaving 4 bases not matched to a gene. The CDR3, as DNA: TGTGCCAGCAGCGGGACAGGGGCCGGCTCTGGGGCCAACGTCCTGACTTTC. This sequence encodes CASSGTGAGSGANVLTF.

The chain carries TRBV4-1 and TRBJ2-7, with 9 bases aligning to TRBD2. This CDR3 contains 14 residues. V shed 5 bases, J shed 3 bases, and the junction held 5 bases outside the gene matches. From germline, CDR1 is MGHRA and CDR2 YSYEKL. The CDR3 coding sequence is TGCGCCAGCAGCAATAGCGGGAGTGGCTACGAGCAGTACTTC. Residues: CASSNSGSGYEQYF.

The rearrangement links TRBV27 to TRBJ2-3, with 9 bases lining up with TRBD2. The V segment lost 4 bases and the J segment 6 bases; nucleotides outside the gene matches: 8. The CDR3 is 15 residues long. Germline assignment: CDR1 MNHEY and CDR2 SMNVEV (reference sequence). The DNA for the CDR3 is TGTGCCAGCAGTTATGGCGGGGGGGCTGGGGATACGCAGTATTTT. Protein sequence: CASSYGGGAGDTQYF.

The chain joins TRBV9 to TRBJ2-1; TRBD2 matches at 8 bases. This CDR3 has 14 residues. Germline assignment: CDR1 SGDLS and CDR2 YYNGEE. J gave up 8 bases and V 3 bases, and 7 bases lay outside the gene matches. In DNA form, the CDR3 reads TGTGCCAGCAGCGAACTAGCGGTCTGGGATGAGCAGTTCTTC. The encoded protein is CASSELAVWDEQFF.

This rearrangement joins TRBV9 to TRBJ2-7, with D unclear. Trimming took 2 bases from V and 6 from J, leaving 15 bases between them. Germline V gene sequence: CDR1 SGDLS, CDR2 YYNGEE. The CDR3 totals 14 residues. The CDR3 loop is CASSVQKGFGEQYF. In DNA form, the CDR3 reads TGTGCCAGCAGCGTCCAGAAGGGTTTCGGCGAGCAGTACTTC.

The rearrangement links TRBV14 to TRBJ2-5, with TRBD2 identical over 7 bases. The CDR3 has 15 residues. The germline V gene has CDR1 SGHDN and CDR2 FVKESK. V shed 0 bases and J 5 bases; nucleotides not matched to a gene: 6. The CDR3 region is CASSQDWGGAETQYF. The CDR3 DNA reads as TGTGCCAGCAGCCAAGATTGGGGGGGTGCGGAGACCCAGTACTTC.

In its sample, this clone was seen once. V is TRBV19 and J is TRBJ2-2; possible D gene TRBD1, 6 bases. Germline V CDR1 and CDR2: LNHDA, SQIVND (reference sequence). V gave up 9 bases and J gave up 5 bases, with 16 bases separating them. The CDR3 loop spans 14 amino acids. As DNA, the CDR3 is TGTGCCAGCTCGGGACCCACAGGGACCGGGGAGCTGTTTTTT. This encodes CASSGPTGTGELFF. The full variable domain, with the rest looked up from reference TRBV19 and TRBJ2-2, is DGGITQSPKYLFRKEGQNVTLSCEQNLNHDAMYWYRQDPGQGLRLIYYSQIVNDFQKGDIAEGYSVSREKKESFPLTVTSAQKNPTAFYLCASSGPTGTGELFFGEGSRLTVL.

The chain recombines TRBV14 with TRBJ1-3; D not resolved. In germline, CDR1 is SGHDN, CDR2 FVKESK. CDR3 length equals 18 residues. V lost 0 bases, J lost 0 bases, and 15 bases lay in between. In DNA form, the CDR3 reads TGTGCCAGCAGCCAAGACCTCAAAGACGGTTACTCTGGAAACACCATATATTTT. It specifies CASSQDLKDGYSGNTIYF.

The chain employs TRBV27 and TRBJ2-1; TRBD2 might be the D (6 bases). V gave up 1 base and J gave up 5 bases, with 18 bases separating them. This CDR3 has 17 amino acids. CDR1 is MNHEY and CDR2 is SMNVEV in the germline V gene (reference sequence). CDR3 sequence: CASSLLVREISHNEQFF. DNA for the CDR3: TGTGCCAGCAGTTTATTAGTCCGGGAGATCAGCCACAATGAGCAGTTCTTC.

The V call is TRBV30, the J call TRBJ2-3, with 8 bases matching TRBD2. The length of the CDR3 is 15 residues. V shed 2 bases, J shed 1 base, and the junction held 5 bases outside the gene matches. CDR1 GTSNPN and CDR2 SVGIG come from the germline V gene (reference sequence). The CDR3 sequence is CAWSLVRGGTDTQYF. CDR3 nucleotide sequence: TGTGCCTGGAGTTTAGTGCGGGGGGGCACAGATACGCAGTATTTT. The complete variable domain, with remaining parts taken from reference TRBV30 and TRBJ2-3, reads SQTIHQWPATLVQPVGSPLSLECTVEGTSNPNLYWYRQAAGRGLQLLFYSVGIGQISSEVPQNLSASRPQDRQFILSSKKLLLSDSGFYLCAWSLVRGGTDTQYFGPGTRLTVL.

The J gene is TRBJ2-5, the V gene TRBV5-6; TRBD2 is a possible D gene (6 bases). With 4 bases removed from V and 4 bases from J, the gap between germline ends came to 17 bases. CDR1 and CDR2 (germline): SGHDT, YYEEEE. This CDR3 is built from 15 residues. CDR3 loop: CASSPGTPGGETQYF. DNA of the CDR3: TGTGCCAGCAGCCCCGGGACTCCTGGGGGAGAGACCCAGTACTTC.

The V gene is TRBV15, the J gene TRBJ1-1; the D gene is possibly TRBD1 (6 bases). With 0 bases removed from V and 0 bases from J, the gap between germline ends came to 14 bases. CDR3 length: 17 residues. The germline V gene has CDR1 LNHNV and CDR2 YYDKDF (reference sequence). The CDR3 bases are TGTGCCACCAGCAGAGATTGGGCAGGGGACTTGAACACTGAAGCTTTCTTT. Encoded protein: CATSRDWAGDLNTEAFF.

This chain connects TRBV11-3 to TRBJ2-1; TRBD1 aligns across 7 bases. CDR1 and CDR2 (germline): SGHNT, YENEEA. V was clipped by 5 bases and J by 6 bases; unmatched bases: 4. The CDR3 consists of 13 residues. CDR3 sequence reads: CASSPRDSNEQFF. CDR3 in DNA: TGTGCCAGCAGCCCCCGGGACAGCAATGAGCAGTTCTTC.

J is TRBJ2-2 and V is TRBV11-2; TRBD2 agrees at 10 bases. The germline CDR1 and CDR2 sequences are SGHAT and FQNNGV. J gave up 4 bases and V 5 bases, and 7 bases lay outside the gene matches. The CDR3 covers 16 residues. CDR3 in amino acids: CASSPDSGRPTGELFF. Written as DNA, the CDR3 is TGTGCCAGCAGCCCGGATAGCGGGAGGCCCACCGGGGAGCTGTTTTTT.

The chain combines TRBV6-6 with TRBJ1-2; tentative D call: TRBD1 (5 bases). V lost 5 bases to trimming and J lost 1 base, with 14 bases between them. The length of the CDR3 is 15 residues. The V gene's germline CDR1 is MNHNY and CDR2 SVGAGI (reference sequence). The CDR3 protein is CASSPGPGLNYGYTF. The CDR3 DNA reads as TGTGCCAGCAGTCCGGGACCCGGCCTTAACTATGGCTACACCTTC.

The V call is TRBV11-2, the J call TRBJ2-5, with D perhaps given as TRBD1 or TRBD2 (5 bases each). The CDR3 runs to 12 residues. V dropped 8 bases and J dropped 5 bases, with 12 bases sitting between them. Germline CDR1 reads SGHAT; CDR2 reads FQNNGV. The CDR3 region is CASEGLGETQYF. The CDR3 nucleotides read TGTGCCAGCGAGGGGCTCGGGGAGACCCAGTACTTC.

The chain recombines TRBV19 with TRBJ2-7, with TRBD2 as a possible D gene (5 bases). Germline assignment: CDR1 LNHDA and CDR2 SQIVND (reference sequence). Trimming stripped 4 bases from V and 3 bases from J, with 13 bases between. The CDR3 has 14 residues. CDR3 in DNA: TGTGCCAGTAGTACAAGGGAGTCAGTCTACGAGCAGTACTTC. It translates to CASSTRESVYEQYF.

The chain combines TRBV4-2 with TRBJ2-1; TRBD2 is a possible D gene (7 bases). The ends were cut back, 0 bases at V and 6 bases at J, with 12 bases in the middle. Germline CDR1 is LGHNA and CDR2 is YNFKEQ. This CDR3 is 15 amino acids long. The CDR3 spells CASSQEAGAPNEQFF. CDR3 nucleotide sequence: TGTGCCAGCAGCCAAGAGGCGGGGGCCCCCAATGAGCAGTTCTTC.

The chain joins TRBV4-2 to TRBJ2-7; TRBD2 aligns across 7 bases. The CDR3 spans 14 residues. Per germline, CDR1 LGHNA and CDR2 YNFKEQ. The V and J ends lost 1 base and 5 bases, in that order; junction bases with no gene match: 5. This chain's CDR3 is CASSQVTSTNEQYF. In nucleotides, the CDR3 is TGTGCCAGCAGCCAAGTGACTAGCACCAACGAGCAGTACTTC.

This clone was counted a single time. The rearrangement joins TRBV30 to TRBJ2-1; D may be TRBD1 or TRBD2 (5 bases each). Trimming took off 0 bases at V and 4 bases at J, with 22 bases between the two ends. Germline V gene sequence: CDR1 GTSNPN, CDR2 SVGIG (reference sequence). The CDR3 is 18 amino acids. The DNA of the CDR3 is TGTGCCTGGAGTGTTCGAGGGGTCTTTAAGGTCGAATACAATGAGCAGTTCTTC. Translated: CAWSVRGVFKVEYNEQFF.

The chain uses TRBV6-5 and TRBJ1-2; 8 nucleotides align to TRBD1. J was trimmed by 8 bases and V by 7 bases; bases with no gene match: 6. The CDR3 spans 12 residues. Germline values: CDR1 MNHEY, CDR2 SVGAGI. This CDR3 is CASKQGAEGYTF. In nucleotides, the CDR3 is TGTGCCAGCAAGCAGGGGGCTGAGGGCTACACCTTC.